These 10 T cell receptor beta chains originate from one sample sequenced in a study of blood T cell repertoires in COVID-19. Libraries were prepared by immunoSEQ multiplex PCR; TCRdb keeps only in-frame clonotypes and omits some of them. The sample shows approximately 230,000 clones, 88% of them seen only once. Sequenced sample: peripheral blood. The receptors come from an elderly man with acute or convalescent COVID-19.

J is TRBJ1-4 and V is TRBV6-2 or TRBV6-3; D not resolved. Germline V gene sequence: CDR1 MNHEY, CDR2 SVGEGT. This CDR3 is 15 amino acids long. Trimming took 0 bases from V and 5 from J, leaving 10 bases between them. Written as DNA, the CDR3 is TGTGCCAGCAGTTACTCGAAAACAGAGAATGAAAAACTGTTTTTT. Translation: CASSYSKTENEKLFF.

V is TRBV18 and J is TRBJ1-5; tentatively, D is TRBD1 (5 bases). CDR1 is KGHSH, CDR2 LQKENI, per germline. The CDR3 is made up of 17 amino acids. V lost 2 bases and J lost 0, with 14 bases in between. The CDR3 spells CASSPGRGGDSNQPQHF. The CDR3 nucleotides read TGTGCCAGCTCACCAGGTCGGGGAGGGGATAGCAATCAGCCCCAGCATTTT.

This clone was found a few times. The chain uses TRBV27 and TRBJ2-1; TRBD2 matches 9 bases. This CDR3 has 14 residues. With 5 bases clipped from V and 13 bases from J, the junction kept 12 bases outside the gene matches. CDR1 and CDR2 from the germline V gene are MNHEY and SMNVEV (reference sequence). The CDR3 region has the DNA TGTGCCAGCAGTCTGGGTAGCGGGAGTCGTGAACAGTTCTTC. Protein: CASSLGSGSREQFF.

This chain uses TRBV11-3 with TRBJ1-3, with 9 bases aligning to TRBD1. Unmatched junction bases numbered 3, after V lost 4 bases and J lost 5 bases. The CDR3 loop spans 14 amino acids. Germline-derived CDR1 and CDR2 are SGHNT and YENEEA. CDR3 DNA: TGTGCCAGCAGCTCCGGACAGGGGAGAAACACCATATATTTT. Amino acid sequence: CASSSGQGRNTIYF. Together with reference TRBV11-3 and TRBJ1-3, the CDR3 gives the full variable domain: EAGVVQSPRYKIIEKKQPVAFWCNPISGHNTLYWYLQNLGQGPELLIRYENEEAVDDSQLPKDRFSAERLKGVDSTLKIQPAELGDSAVYLCASSSGQGRNTIYFGEGSWLTVV.

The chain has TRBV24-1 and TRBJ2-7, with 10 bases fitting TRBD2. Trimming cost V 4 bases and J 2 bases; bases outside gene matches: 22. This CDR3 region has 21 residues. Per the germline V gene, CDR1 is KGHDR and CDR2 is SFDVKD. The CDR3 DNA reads TGTGCCACCAGTGAGAAACCGGGACTAGCGTTAACGATGGCTGTGACCTACGAGCAGTACTTC. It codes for CATSEKPGLALTMAVTYEQYF.

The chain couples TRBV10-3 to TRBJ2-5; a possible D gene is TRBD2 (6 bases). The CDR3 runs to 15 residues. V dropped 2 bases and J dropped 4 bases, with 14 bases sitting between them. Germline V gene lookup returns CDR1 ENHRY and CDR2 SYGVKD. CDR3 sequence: CAISEQLVRGETQYF. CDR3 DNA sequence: TGTGCCATCAGTGAGCAGCTAGTGCGGGGAGAGACCCAGTACTTC.

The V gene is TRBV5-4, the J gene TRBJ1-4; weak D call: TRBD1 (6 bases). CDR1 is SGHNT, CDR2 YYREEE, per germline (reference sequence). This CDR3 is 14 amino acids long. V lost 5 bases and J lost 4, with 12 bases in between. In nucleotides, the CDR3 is TGTGCCAGCAGTTCGGACAGTCTTAATGAAAAACTGTTTTTT. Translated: CASSSDSLNEKLFF.

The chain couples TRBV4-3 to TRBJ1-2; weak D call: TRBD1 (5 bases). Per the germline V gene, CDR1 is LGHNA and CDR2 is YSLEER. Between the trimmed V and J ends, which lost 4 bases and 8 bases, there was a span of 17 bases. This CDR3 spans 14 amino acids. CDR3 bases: TGCGCCAGCAGCCGAGTGGGGGACTATCAAGGCTACACCTTC. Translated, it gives CASSRVGDYQGYTF.

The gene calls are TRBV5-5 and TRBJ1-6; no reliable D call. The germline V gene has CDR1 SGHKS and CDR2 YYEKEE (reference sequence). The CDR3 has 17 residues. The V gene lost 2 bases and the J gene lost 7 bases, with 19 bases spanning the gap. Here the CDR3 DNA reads TGTGCCAGCAGCTTTCTGATGAGTTTTTCGGGGAATTCACCCCTCCACTTT. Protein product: CASSFLMSFSGNSPLHF.

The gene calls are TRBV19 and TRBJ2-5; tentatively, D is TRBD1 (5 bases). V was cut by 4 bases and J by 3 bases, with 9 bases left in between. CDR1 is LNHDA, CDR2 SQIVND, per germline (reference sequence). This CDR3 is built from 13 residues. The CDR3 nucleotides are TGTGCCAGTAGTACTGACAGTGAAGAGACCCAGTACTTC. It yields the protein CASSTDSEETQYF.